Described below is a single TCR beta chain sequence and its context. The antigen remains unidentified. The sample comes from a study of T cell responses to AZD1222 COVID-19 vaccine. Deletions cut 10 bases from V and 7 bases from J, with 14 bases between. Germline V gene lookup returns CDR1 MNHEY and CDR2 SVGAGI. CDR3 length: 12 residues. Findings and limits, study-wide: Females outnumbered males among donors, who were mostly white British; clonal diversity was possibly underestimated. Of the AZD1222 recipients, only six were seropositive at baseline.

Data came from immunoSEQ multiplex PCR; TCRdb stores just in-frame clones and leaves some out. In the table there are some 110,000 clones, around nine tenths of which are singletons. The V gene is TRBV6-5, the J gene TRBJ2-4; maybe TRBD2 (5 bases). The sample in question was peripheral blood, obtained 28 days after the second AZD1222 dose. This TCR derives from an adult who received the AZD1222 COVID-19 vaccine. The CDR3: CATLKRENIQYF. DNA of the CDR3: TGTGCCACCTTGAAGAGGGAGAACATTCAGTACTTC.